This TCR beta chain was profiled in a study of blood T cell repertoires in COVID-19. Study information: Samples taken during acute and convalescent COVID-19 were collected in the United States, Italy and Spain. PBMCs, B-cell-depleted T cells, or T cells were the source of the cDNA or gDNA that made up the material.

Original data processing: Quantification of nucleated cells was approximated via reference gene primer amplification. Here immunoSEQ multiplex PCR was the method, and the copy in TCRdb shows in-frame clones only, minus some. V and J calls and clone size follow that table, whereas D and trimming were derived from the DNA. There are approximately 670,000 clones in the sample; around 89% occur only once, and roughly 0.25% lies in the top ten. The germline V and J ends were trimmed by 1 base and 0 bases, with 13 bases remaining between them. CDR3 length equals 17 residues. Germline lookup yields CDR1 LGHNT and CDR2 FRNRAP.

The source material was peripheral blood. This chain joins TRBV12-5 and TRBJ1-5, with D perhaps matching TRBD1 (6 bases). The origin of this receptor is a woman in her late teens or twenties with acute or convalescent COVID-19. The CDR3 DNA reads as TGTGCTAGTGGTTTGGGGACAGCAGACTATAGCAATCAGCCCCAGCATTTT. This encodes CASGLGTADYSNQPQHF.